This T cell receptor beta chain was documented in a study of T cells in Graves' hyperthyroidism and ophthalmopathy. In the study overall: Peripheral blood was drawn at first diagnosis, prior to all treatment.

Researchers barred patients who had uncontrolled infection, other autoimmune disease, pregnancy or lactation. Every diagnosis used clinical symptoms, serum thyroxine and TRAb, thyroid ultrasound and orbital computed tomography. This clonotype was recorded at least ten times. TCR beta CDR3 regions were amplified from RNA transcripts. Carried out on the TCR CDR3, a first-round RT-PCR used the HTBI primer set. In TCRdb, the multiplex PCR reads were re-called with MiXCR into one record per CDR3 protein. Here the sample spans 150,000 or so distinct CDR3 sequences, roughly a fifth being singletons. Sequenced sample: blood. The TCR comes from a woman aged 45-60 years with Graves' hyperthyroidism that later progressed to Graves' ophthalmopathy.

This chain's CDR3 is CASRGGPHSNQPQHF. Written as DNA, the CDR3 is TGTGCCAGCAGGGGCGGACCCCATAGCAATCAGCCCCAGCATTTT. The chain is built from TRBV2 and TRBJ1-5; D is uncertain. This CDR3 is 15 amino acids long. The germline V gene has CDR1 SNHLY and CDR2 FYNNEI. The V end was cut by 6 bases, the J end by 0 bases, with 12 bases between.